These 28 T cell receptor beta chains originate from one sample sequenced in a study of CD8+ T cells in alopecia areata. RNA was isolated and reverse transcribed to cDNA, the sequencing template. The table came from immunoSEQ multiplex PCR; TCRdb's copy has only in-frame clones and leaves some out. The sample records about 250,000 clones, less than 80% being singletons. The sample here was CD4+ T cells sorted from blood, taken at week 0. The receptors come from a human donor with alopecia areata.

This clone has only a few counts. The chain is built from TRBV29-1 and TRBJ2-3; TRBD2 aligns across 9 bases. V lost 7 bases to trimming and J lost 4 bases; unmatched junction nucleotides: 3. The CDR3 extends over 12 amino acids. The germline gives CDR1 SQVTM, CDR2 ANQGSEA. CDR3 sequence reads: CSAGLAPDTQYF. In DNA, the CDR3 is TGCAGCGCCGGACTAGCGCCAGATACGCAGTATTTT.

This clone has a handful of counts. The V call is TRBV6-5, the J call TRBJ2-7; TRBD1 is a possible D gene (6 bases). The CDR3 is 15 residues long. Trimming left V 6 bases short and J 4 bases short, with 19 bases between. CDR1 MNHEY and CDR2 SVGAGI come from the germline V gene. The CDR3, as DNA: TGTGCCAGCAGGCCGACCTCAACAGGGACGTACGAGCAGTACTTC. Protein sequence: CASRPTSTGTYEQYF.

This clone was observed a few times. This sequence joins TRBV30 and TRBJ2-7, with D perhaps matching TRBD1 or TRBD2 (5 bases each). This CDR3 region has 13 residues. The germline V gene has CDR1 GTSNPN and CDR2 SVGIG (reference sequence). V shed 2 bases and J shed 2 bases, with 10 bases lying between them. Here the CDR3 reads CAWSLGVTYEQYF. In nucleotides, the CDR3 is TGTGCCTGGAGTTTGGGGGTAACCTACGAGCAGTACTTC.

This CDR3 reads CAWRTDYYGYTF. CDR3 nucleotides: TGTGCCTGGAGGACGGACTACTATGGCTACACCTTC. The chain is built from TRBV30 and TRBJ1-2, with no clear D. CDR1 and CDR2 (germline): GTSNPN, SVGIG (reference sequence). The CDR3 is 12 amino acids. V shed 3 bases and J shed 3 bases, with 8 bases lying between them.

This chain links TRBV27 with TRBJ1-4; 8 bases map to TRBD1. Germline V gene lookup returns CDR1 MNHEY and CDR2 SMNVEV (reference sequence). The length of the CDR3 is 14 residues. Germline trimming cut 4 bases from V and 5 bases from J; bases unmatched to any gene: 3. The CDR3 spells CASSYDRGNEKLFF. The CDR3 DNA reads TGTGCCAGCAGTTACGACAGGGGCAATGAAAAACTGTTTTTT.

V usage is TRBV4-1 and J usage is TRBJ1-5; 9 nucleotides align to TRBD1. Looked up from germline, CDR1 is MGHRA and CDR2 is YSYEKL. The J segment lost 4 bases and the V segment lost 3 bases, leaving 7 bases of the junction unmatched. The CDR3 sequence is 16 residues long. The DNA of the CDR3 is TGCGCCAGCAGCCAGCCCACAGGGGGCACGAATCAGCCCCAGCATTTT. It codes for CASSQPTGGTNQPQHF.

The chain has TRBV27 and TRBJ2-7; 13 bases align to TRBD2. The germline CDR1 and CDR2 sequences are MNHEY and SMNVEV (reference sequence). J was trimmed by 3 bases and V by 4 bases; bases with no gene match: 9. The CDR3 is 17 amino acids. The CDR3 DNA follows: TGTGCCAGCAGTTCGACTAGCGGGGGGCTATGGTTCTACGAGCAGTACTTC. It translates to CASSSTSGGLWFYEQYF.

The chain joins TRBV5-6 to TRBJ2-5, with D uncertain. This CDR3 has 12 amino acids. The V end was cut by 1 base, the J end by 3 bases, with 4 bases between. CDR1 is SGHDT, CDR2 YYEEEE, per germline. The chain's CDR3 is CASSLFKETQYF. The CDR3 nucleotides are TGTGCCAGCAGCTTGTTCAAAGAGACCCAGTACTTC.

This clone was detected only once. The chain couples TRBV2 to TRBJ1-6; TRBD1 matches 10 bases. The CDR3 sequence is 15 residues long. The germline gives CDR1 SNHLY, CDR2 FYNNEI. Unmatched junction bases numbered 5, after V lost 3 bases and J lost 9 bases. CDR3 sequence: CASSDVGQGVSPLHF. In DNA, the CDR3 is TGTGCCAGCAGTGATGTCGGACAGGGGGTTTCACCCCTCCACTTT.

This chain uses TRBV30 with TRBJ1-1; D not resolved. Germline values: CDR1 GTSNPN, CDR2 SVGIG (reference sequence). The CDR3 length is 13 residues. Trimming stripped 0 bases from V and 6 bases from J, with 11 bases between. The CDR3 spells CAWSVGQVAEAFF. CDR3 DNA: TGTGCCTGGAGTGTAGGGCAGGTGGCTGAAGCTTTCTTT.

This clone was seen a few times. The chain has TRBV6-1 and TRBJ2-1; 8 nucleotides match TRBD1. Germline CDR1 reads MNHNS; CDR2 reads SASEGT. This CDR3 is 14 amino acids long. J lost 5 bases, V lost 7 bases, and 7 bases had no gene match. The CDR3 protein is CASIRQGADNEQFF. In DNA form, the CDR3 reads TGTGCCAGCATTCGGCAGGGGGCTGACAATGAGCAGTTCTTC.

The chain combines TRBV30 with TRBJ1-5; the D is unclear. CDR1 and CDR2 (germline): GTSNPN, SVGIG (reference sequence). V lost 0 bases and J lost 2, with 17 bases in between. The CDR3 runs to 17 residues. The CDR3 reads CAWSVRPLPIGNQPQHF. CDR3 bases: TGTGCCTGGAGTGTACGCCCCCTTCCAATTGGCAATCAGCCCCAGCATTTT.

The chain couples TRBV25-1 to TRBJ1-6, with D unclear. This CDR3 comprises 13 residues. V shed 3 bases and J shed 13 bases, with 13 bases lying between them. Germline lookup yields CDR1 MGHDK and CDR2 SYGVNS. CDR3 sequence (DNA): TGTGCCAGCAGTGACCTGGATTTGTTGCCCCTCCACTTT. Its protein is CASSDLDLLPLHF.

Concerning this clone: Other DNA sequences from this sample encode an identical CDR3 as well. The V gene is TRBV7-9, the J gene TRBJ2-5; D is undetermined. The CDR3 is 11 residues long. V lost 1 base, J lost 4 bases, and 1 base lay in between. Germline assignment: CDR1 SEHNR and CDR2 FQNEAQ (reference sequence). As DNA, the CDR3 is TGTGCCAGCAGCTTAGTAGAGACCCAGTACTTC. The encoded protein is CASSLVETQYF. The entire variable domain, with the rest obtained from reference TRBV7-9 and TRBJ2-5, is as follows: DTGVSQNPRHKITKRGQNVTFRCDPISEHNRLYWYRQTLGQGPEFLTYFQNEAQLEKSRLLSDRFSAERPKGSFSTLEIQRTEQGDSAMYLCASSLVETQYFGPGTRLLVL.

This chain connects TRBV30 to TRBJ2-2; 9 positions agree with TRBD1. Germline CDR1 GTSNPN, CDR2 SVGIG (reference sequence). This CDR3 has 15 residues. V trimming: 2 bases; J trimming: 4 bases; junction bases outside the gene matches: 5. In nucleotides, the CDR3 is TGTGCCTGGAGTCGACAGGGGGTGGGCACCGGGGAGCTGTTTTTT. The encoded protein is CAWSRQGVGTGELFF.

The chain has TRBV6-5 and TRBJ2-7; D might be TRBD2 (5 bases). This CDR3 spans 14 amino acids. The germline V and J ends were trimmed by 6 bases and 6 bases, with 18 bases remaining between them. Germline V gives CDR1 MNHEY, CDR2 SVGAGI. In DNA, the CDR3 is TGTGCCAGCAGCAGGACTCGCCAATCGGTCGAGCAGTACTTC. This codes for CASSRTRQSVEQYF.

J is TRBJ2-7 and V is TRBV6-1, with no clear D. The length of the CDR3 is 13 residues. Trimming took 8 bases from V and 3 from J, leaving 14 bases between them. Looked up from germline, CDR1 is MNHNS and CDR2 is SASEGT. This chain's CDR3 is CASSRDIDYEQYF. As DNA, the CDR3 is TGTGCCAGCTCCCGCGACATAGACTACGAGCAGTACTTC.

The rearrangement links TRBV18 to TRBJ2-7, with 8 nucleotides matching TRBD1. Germline CDR1 is KGHSH and CDR2 is LQKENI. The CDR3 is 13 amino acids. J gave up 3 bases and V 7 bases, and 5 bases lay outside the gene matches. This CDR3 is CASLAGQGYEQYF. DNA for the CDR3: TGTGCCAGCTTAGCCGGACAGGGCTACGAGCAGTACTTC.

This clone is a singleton in its sample. The chain links TRBV5-6 to TRBJ2-2; the match to TRBD1 covers 7 bases. Germline trimming cut 7 bases from V and 2 bases from J; bases unmatched to any gene: 2. CDR1 SGHDT and CDR2 YYEEEE come from the germline V gene. The CDR3 contains 13 residues. CDR3 DNA: TGTGCCAGCGAGGGGGCCAACACCGGGGAGCTGTTTTTT. The encoded protein is CASEGANTGELFF.

The chain has TRBV6-5 and TRBJ1-2; D may be TRBD1 (5 bases). Trimming removed 7 bases at V and 5 bases at J, with 17 bases between. The length of the CDR3 is 14 residues. Germline V lookup: CDR1 MNHEY, CDR2 SVGAGI. CDR3 nucleotide sequence: TGTGCCAGCACTTCCCGAGGGGAAGCTTATGGCTACACCTTC. It is translated as CASTSRGEAYGYTF.

The chain joins TRBV9 to TRBJ1-1; 7 bases are a match to TRBD1. The ends lost 4 bases at V and 2 bases at J; junction bases unmatched: 5. The CDR3 runs to 14 residues. The V gene's germline CDR1 is SGDLS and CDR2 YYNGEE. The CDR3 here is CASSLRGGNTEAFF. The CDR3 DNA reads TGTGCCAGCAGCCTCAGGGGGGGTAACACTGAAGCTTTCTTT.

The J gene is TRBJ2-7, the V gene TRBV15, with 9 bases matching TRBD1. The germline V gene has CDR1 LNHNV and CDR2 YYDKDF (reference sequence). V trimming: 0 bases; J trimming: 2 bases; junction bases outside the gene matches: 8. The CDR3 sequence is 17 residues long. In DNA, the CDR3 is TGTGCCACCAGCAGAGACCCTCGACAGGGGGGAACCTACGAGCAGTACTTC. Its protein is CATSRDPRQGGTYEQYF.

As regards this clone: One end of the junction does not line up with germline, which may come from a read error. This chain uses TRBV2 with TRBJ1-5; D is possibly TRBD1 (5 bases). The germline gives CDR1 SNHLY, CDR2 FYNNEI. The CDR3 runs 16 residues. CDR3 amino acids: CASREDSGYSNQPQHF. The CDR3, as DNA: TGTGCCAGCAGGGAAGACAGCGGCTATAGCAATCAGCCCCAGCATTTT.

This sequence joins TRBV20-1 and TRBJ2-5; no firm D call. The V gene lost 3 bases and the J gene lost 5 bases, with 4 bases spanning the gap. The germline CDR1 and CDR2 sequences are DFQATT and SNEGSKA (reference sequence). CDR3 length: 10 residues. DNA of the CDR3: TGCAGTGCTAGTAAGGAGACCCAGTACTTC. This gives the protein CSASKETQYF.

The chain joins TRBV30 to TRBJ1-6; possibly TRBD1 for D (5 bases). The germline gives CDR1 GTSNPN, CDR2 SVGIG (reference sequence). The V gene lost 7 bases and the J gene lost 14 bases, with 12 bases spanning the gap. CDR3 length: 10 residues. The CDR3 here is CAFSGGALHF. CDR3 coding DNA: TGTGCCTTCTCGGGGGGAGCCCTCCACTTT. Supplemented by reference TRBV30 and TRBJ1-6, the full variable domain reads SQTIHQWPATLVQPVGSPLSLECTVEGTSNPNLYWYRQAAGRGLQLLFYSVGIGQISSEVPQNLSASRPQDRQFILSSKKLLLSDSGFYLCAFSGGALHFGNGTRLTVT.

This chain uses TRBV15 with TRBJ2-7; D might be TRBD1 (6 bases). Trimming cost V 5 bases and J 4 bases, with 15 bases left between them. This CDR3 region has 14 residues. Per germline, CDR1 LNHNV and CDR2 YYDKDF (reference sequence). This CDR3 reads CATSRTTGSYEQYF. CDR3 nucleotide sequence: TGTGCCACCAGCCGAACGACAGGTTCTTACGAGCAGTACTTC. Using reference TRBV15 and TRBJ2-7 for the parts outside the CDR3, the full variable domain is DAMVIQNPRYQVTQFGKPVTLSCSQTLNHNVMYWYQQKSSQAPKLLFHYYDKDFNNEADTPDNFQSRRPNTSFCFLDIRSPGLGDTAMYLCATSRTTGSYEQYFGPGTRLTVT.

The chain combines TRBV7-9 with TRBJ1-6; weak D call: TRBD1 (6 bases). The CDR3 extends over 14 amino acids. CDR1 is SEHNR and CDR2 is FQNEAQ in the germline V gene (reference sequence). V was trimmed by 5 bases and J by 3 bases, leaving 8 bases between them. For the CDR3, the DNA is TGTGCCAGCAGCGGACAGTTCTATAATTCACCCCTCCACTTT. This encodes CASSGQFYNSPLHF.

This rearrangement joins TRBV5-4 to TRBJ2-1, with 12 bases that match TRBD2. V lost 5 bases to trimming and J lost 10 bases; unmatched junction nucleotides: 7. CDR1 and CDR2 from the germline V gene are SGHNT and YYREEE (reference sequence). The CDR3 has 14 residues. The CDR3: CASRLAGGPGEQFF. Here the CDR3 DNA reads TGTGCCAGCAGGCTAGCGGGGGGGCCAGGGGAGCAGTTCTTC.